Listed below are T cell receptor beta chains from one sample, sequenced in a study of neurological immune-mediated disorders. Via MiXCR, TCRdb re-called the 5' RACE reads, giving one row per CDR3 protein. The repertoire holds 20,000 or so distinct CDR3 sequences, with approximately 7.3% as singletons. The sample comprised CD8+ T cells from blood. The receptors originated from a woman in her twenties or thirties with HTLV-1-associated myelopathy (HAM/TSP). Both conserved end residues are trimmed from each CDR3.

v_gene: TRBV27
CDR3aa: ASTGGGIPYNEQF

v_gene: TRBV10-2
CDR3aa: ASRGGEGQVTEAF

v_gene: TRBV29-1
CDR3aa: SYLPASVYNEQF

v_gene: TRBV9
CDR3aa: ASSAPAGANVLT

v_gene: TRBV12-3/TRBV12-4
CDR3aa: ASSRPSGADTEAF

v_gene: TRBV20-1
CDR3aa: SASRDSDNSGNTIY

v_gene: TRBV7-8
CDR3aa: ASSLWQNHKAF

v_gene: TRBV30
CDR3aa: AWSRGQGGSPLH

v_gene: TRBV11-2
CDR3aa: ASSLVAAGVTDTQY

v_gene: TRBV6-4
CDR3aa: ASSDLDSGEQF

v_gene: TRBV12-3/TRBV12-4
CDR3aa: ASSLGLSTDTQY

v_gene: TRBV30
CDR3aa: AWSAGGPYNEQF